The 26 T cell receptor beta chains listed next were all sequenced from one sample in a study of CD8 T cells in Susac syndrome (dated by TCRdb to the late 2010s). Library creation used the immunoSEQ multiplex PCR assay. RNA was extracted with the RNeasy kit and roughly 0.45 to 1 ug was reverse transcribed using random hexamers. The public reads were reprocessed in TCRdb via fastp at Q25 and MiXCR, keeping in-frame beta chains. Each entry merges the rows of one CDR3 protein and shows their most common DNA and genes. Within this sample are around 130,000 distinct CDR3 sequences, with around nine tenths of them counted one time only. The ten largest clones add up to around 0.22% of the sample. The specimen sequenced was CD8+ T cells from PBMCs. These receptors all stem from a human donor with multiple sclerosis.

The chain recombines TRBV7-2 with TRBJ2-4; maybe TRBD1 (5 bases). CDR3 length equals 16 residues. Germline V gene sequence: CDR1 SGHTA, CDR2 FQGNSA. V lost 1 base and J lost 1, with 11 bases in between. CDR3 sequence reads: CASSLVFRAAKNIQYF. The DNA for the CDR3 is TGTGCCAGCAGCTTAGTTTTCAGGGCGGCCAAAAACATTCAGTACTTC. The variable domain in full, with the rest retrieved from reference TRBV7-2 and TRBJ2-4, is GAGVSQSPSNKVTEKGKDVELRCDPISGHTALYWYRQSLGQGLEFLIYFQGNSAPDKSGLPSDRFSAERTGGSVSTLTIQRTQQEDSAVYLCASSLVFRAAKNIQYFGAGTRLSVL.

This clonotype is a singleton in its sample. The chain recombines TRBV6-5 with TRBJ1-3; D possibly corresponds to TRBD1 (5 bases). Trimming removed 0 bases at V and 4 bases at J, with 16 bases between. In germline, CDR1 is MNHEY, CDR2 SVGAGI. This CDR3 region has 17 residues. In DNA, the CDR3 is TGTGCCAGCAGTTACTCGAGAGGGGTTGATGGAGGAAACACCATATATTTT. Encoded protein: CASSYSRGVDGGNTIYF.

The chain has TRBV28 and TRBJ2-3, with 10 bases lining up with TRBD2. CDR1 and CDR2 (germline): MDHEN, SYDVKM. V shed 4 bases, J shed 1 base, and the junction held 8 bases outside the gene matches. The CDR3 covers 17 residues. The CDR3 region has the DNA TGTGCCAGCAGTTCCTGGACTAGCGGAAGGGGCACAGATACGCAGTATTTT. Its protein product is CASSSWTSGRGTDTQYF.

The chain joins TRBV7-9 to TRBJ1-2; 8 nucleotides line up with TRBD1. Germline loops: CDR1 SEHNR, CDR2 FQNEAQ (reference sequence). The junction had 7 bases not matched to a gene; V was cut back by 3 bases and J by 7 bases. This CDR3 has 14 residues. CDR3 in DNA: TGTGCCAGCAGCTTTGGACAGGGCGCTTCTGGCTACACCTTC. Translation gives CASSFGQGASGYTF. Together with reference TRBV7-9 and TRBJ1-2, the CDR3 gives the full variable domain: DTGVSQNPRHKITKRGQNVTFRCDPISEHNRLYWYRQTLGQGPEFLTYFQNEAQLEKSRLLSDRFSAERPKGSFSTLEIQRTEQGDSAMYLCASSFGQGASGYTFGSGTRLTVV.

This sequence joins TRBV4-3 and TRBJ2-6, with D tentatively TRBD2 (5 bases). The CDR3 runs to 16 residues. Trimming stripped 4 bases from V and 0 bases from J, with 10 bases between. Germline V CDR1 and CDR2: LGHNA, YSLEER. The DNA of the CDR3 is TGCGCCAGCAGCCTCCTCGGGGACTCTGGGGCCAACGTCCTGACTTTC. Encoded protein: CASSLLGDSGANVLTF.

The rearrangement uses TRBV12-3 or TRBV12-4 and TRBJ2-3; no reliable D call. CDR3 length: 12 amino acids. Trimming left V 7 bases short and J 10 bases short, with 15 bases between. The CDR3 sequence: CASTPNPIAQYF. DNA for the CDR3: TGTGCCAGCACCCCTAACCCGATTGCGCAGTATTTT.

This chain links TRBV27 with TRBJ1-1; D remains unclear. The CDR3 has 14 amino acids. V lost 2 bases, J lost 3 bases, and 10 bases lay in between. Looked up from germline, CDR1 is MNHEY and CDR2 is SMNVEV (reference sequence). The CDR3 nucleotides read TGTGCCAGCAGTTTAGGGGATACATACACTGAAGCTTTCTTT. Amino acid sequence: CASSLGDTYTEAFF.

This chain links TRBV3-1 with TRBJ2-1; D is unresolved. CDR3 length: 12 residues. V was pared by 8 bases and J by 0 bases, with 5 bases between. Germline V gene lookup returns CDR1 LGHDT and CDR2 YNNKEL (reference sequence). The CDR3: CASAISYNEQFF. DNA of the CDR3: TGTGCCAGCGCGATCTCCTACAATGAGCAGTTCTTC.

The rearrangement uses TRBV15 and TRBJ2-7; TRBD1 matches 12 bases. V was pared by 3 bases and J by 2 bases, with 14 bases of the junction left unmatched. In germline, CDR1 is LNHNV, CDR2 YYDKDF (reference sequence). The CDR3 loop spans 19 amino acids. The CDR3 loop reads CATSSVPGTGGVLTYEQYF. For the CDR3, the DNA is TGTGCCACCAGCAGTGTCCCCGGGACAGGGGGCGTCTTAACCTACGAGCAGTACTTC.

V usage is TRBV20-1 and J usage is TRBJ2-7; a weak D match, TRBD1 (6 bases). CDR3 length equals 15 residues. Trimming shortened V by 1 base and J by 0 bases, and 13 bases separated the two germline ends. Germline lookup yields CDR1 DFQATT and CDR2 SNEGSKA (reference sequence). The CDR3 loop is CSARGLDSPSYEQYF. The CDR3 DNA reads as TGCAGTGCTAGAGGGCTGGACAGCCCCTCCTACGAGCAGTACTTC.

The chain recombines TRBV10-3 with TRBJ1-5; D is unresolved. Germline loops: CDR1 ENHRY, CDR2 SYGVKD. V was shortened by 4 bases and J by 3 bases, with 7 bases between the two germline ends. The CDR3 loop spans 13 amino acids. CDR3: CAISGSLNQPQHF. The CDR3, as DNA: TGTGCCATCAGTGGCAGTCTCAATCAGCCCCAGCATTTT.

V gene TRBV30 combines with J gene TRBJ2-7; D may match TRBD1 or TRBD2 (5 bases each). CDR1 GTSNPN and CDR2 SVGIG come from the germline V gene (reference sequence). V gave up 3 bases and J gave up 3 bases, with 12 bases separating them. The CDR3 covers 13 residues. The CDR3 DNA reads TGTGCCTGGAGCGCTGGGACGGACTACGAGCAGTACTTC. This encodes CAWSAGTDYEQYF.

The chain employs TRBV7-9 and TRBJ2-7; D gene uncertain. The germline V gene encodes CDR1 SEHNR and CDR2 FQNEAQ (reference sequence). The CDR3 runs 14 residues. The V end lost 5 bases, the J end lost 6 bases, and 17 bases lay between the germline ends. The CDR3 region has the DNA TGTGCCAGCAGCCCCCCCGGAGCGCCTGCCGAGCAGTACTTC. It codes for CASSPPGAPAEQYF.

The V call is TRBV4-3, the J call TRBJ2-1, with TRBD2 matching 7 bases. The CDR3 covers 17 residues. V shed 0 bases and J 4 bases; nucleotides not matched to a gene: 9. Germline-derived CDR1 and CDR2 are LGHNA and YSLEER. The CDR3 DNA follows: TGCGCCAGCAGCCAAGATGGAGGAGCGGGGAATTACAATGAGCAGTTCTTC. Protein: CASSQDGGAGNYNEQFF.

The chain uses TRBV11-2 and TRBJ2-5, with D unresolved. Germline CDR1 SGHAT, CDR2 FQNNGV. V lost 5 bases and J lost 3, with 10 bases in between. The CDR3 has 13 residues. CDR3 in amino acids: CASSPQSEETQYF. The CDR3 nucleotides are TGTGCCAGCAGCCCCCAATCGGAAGAGACCCAGTACTTC.

The genes are TRBV6-1 and TRBJ1-2; no definite D call. The CDR3 length is 11 residues. Germline V lookup: CDR1 MNHNS, CDR2 SASEGT. V lost 5 bases and J 3 bases, leaving 4 bases between the germline ends. CDR3 region: CASSTYYGYTF. The CDR3 DNA sequence: TGTGCCAGCAGTACATACTATGGCTACACCTTC.

The genes are TRBV23-1 and TRBJ1-2; D remains unclear. TRBV23-1 is labeled an ORF, and its function is uncertain. V lost 4 bases and J 5 bases, leaving 26 bases between the germline ends. The CDR3 sequence is 18 residues long. The CDR3 region has the DNA TGCGCCAGCAGTCCACCTGGGGTTCCGGGATCCCGATGGTATGGCTACACCTTC. Protein sequence: CASSPPGVPGSRWYGYTF.

The rearrangement joins TRBV24-1 to TRBJ2-1, with D possibly being TRBD2 (6 bases). This CDR3 has 13 residues. Trimming removed 0 bases from V and 11 bases from J, with 10 bases in between. CDR1 and CDR2 (germline): KGHDR, SFDVKD. CDR3 loop: CATSDLLEGKQFF. The CDR3, as DNA: TGTGCCACCAGTGATTTGCTGGAGGGCAAGCAGTTCTTC.

The chain recombines TRBV15 with TRBJ2-7; D gene ambiguous. Between the trimmed V and J ends, which lost 6 bases and 3 bases, there was a span of 12 bases. This CDR3 has 13 residues. Germline CDR1 and CDR2: LNHNV and YYDKDF (reference sequence). CDR3 in amino acids: CATSNTHSYEQYF. The CDR3 DNA reads as TGTGCCACCAGTAATACACACAGCTACGAGCAGTACTTC. The whole variable domain, filled in from reference TRBV15 and TRBJ2-7, reads DAMVIQNPRYQVTQFGKPVTLSCSQTLNHNVMYWYQQKSSQAPKLLFHYYDKDFNNEADTPDNFQSRRPNTSFCFLDIRSPGLGDTAMYLCATSNTHSYEQYFGPGTRLTVT.

The chain uses TRBV16 and TRBJ1-1, with D possibly matching TRBD1 (5 bases). CDR1 and CDR2 from the germline V gene are KGHSY and FQNENV. The V end was cut by 4 bases, the J end by 0 bases, with 15 bases between. The CDR3 covers 16 residues. The CDR3 loop is CASSLDLGLMNTEAFF. CDR3 nucleotides: TGTGCCAGCAGCCTAGACTTGGGACTGATGAACACTGAAGCTTTCTTT.

The chain combines TRBV5-1 with TRBJ2-7, with 9 bases identical to TRBD1. Losses at the gene ends were 2 bases for V and 6 bases for J; bases not matched to a gene: 9. Germline V lookup: CDR1 SGHRS, CDR2 YFSETQ. This CDR3 spans 15 amino acids. The CDR3: CASSLEYRGPLEQYF. The CDR3 DNA follows: TGCGCCAGCAGCTTAGAATACAGGGGGCCCCTCGAGCAGTACTTC.

CDR3: CASSLLVGGDTEAFF. CDR3 bases: TGTGCCAGCAGCTTGCTGGTCGGGGGGGACACTGAAGCTTTCTTT. This rearrangement joins TRBV5-4 to TRBJ1-1, with D possibly TRBD1 on 5 matching bases. Per the germline V gene, CDR1 is SGHNT and CDR2 is YYREEE (reference sequence). Trimming removed 1 base at V and 3 bases at J, with 13 bases between. This CDR3 has 15 amino acids.

J is TRBJ2-5 and V is TRBV11-2, with D uncertain. The germline V gene has CDR1 SGHAT and CDR2 FQNNGV. This CDR3 has 12 amino acids. V was shortened by 5 bases and J by 3 bases, with 7 bases between the two germline ends. CDR3 amino acids: CASSRFEETQYF. The CDR3 coding sequence is TGTGCCAGCAGCCGTTTTGAAGAGACCCAGTACTTC.

Turning to this clonotype: The germline gene is not matched at one end of the junction; a read error may be the cause. The gene calls are TRBV2 and TRBJ1-6; D might be TRBD1 (5 bases). This CDR3 contains 17 residues. Germline V gives CDR1 SNHLY, CDR2 FYNNEI. The CDR3 spells CASSDGPGLSYNSPLHF. The CDR3 bases are TGTGCCAGCAGTGATGGGCCAGGGCTATCCTATAATTCCCCCCTCCACTTT.

Here the CDR3 DNA reads TGTGCCAGCAGCTCCGGGACGAACACTGAAGCTTTCTTT. It is translated as CASSSGTNTEAFF. The V gene is TRBV11-2, the J gene TRBJ1-1; TRBD1 is a possible D gene (5 bases). CDR3 length: 13 amino acids. From germline, CDR1 is SGHAT and CDR2 FQNNGV. V was shortened by 4 bases and J by 1 base, with 7 bases between the two germline ends.

The V call is TRBV30, the J call TRBJ2-2, with D unclear. V shed 8 bases and J shed 4 bases, with 11 bases lying between them. CDR1 is GTSNPN and CDR2 is SVGIG in the germline V gene (reference sequence). CDR3 size: 12 residues. The CDR3 DNA reads TGTGCCCTGTTAAGGGTCACCGGGGAGCTGTTTTTT. Protein: CALLRVTGELFF.